This T cell receptor beta chain was identified in a study of spatial heterogeneity in lung cancer. Whole-study results and caveats: More often at tumor resection than at routine follow-up, ubiquitous expanded tumor TCRs were detected in the blood.

Germline loops: CDR1 DFQATT, CDR2 SNEGSKA (reference sequence). With 1 base clipped from V and 2 bases from J, the junction kept 8 bases outside the gene matches. The CDR3 contains 17 residues. Indicated time point: sample taken at primary tumor resection. Extraction of whole RNA from tumor, nontumor lung or frozen PBMC preceded unsorted sequencing. There were roughly 78 donors, all of them untreated patients with early-stage non-small cell lung cancer. The table lists this clonotype with many counts. Antigen unknown. TCRdb called the 5' RACE reads again in MiXCR, with one record for every CDR3 protein. The table records some 37,000 distinct CDR3 sequences, around 5.5% of them present only once.

This receptor was taken from a female donor with early-stage non-small cell lung cancer. V usage is TRBV20-1 and J usage is TRBJ2-3; 11 nucleotides match TRBD2. The sample was PBMCs, taken at surgery. The CDR3 here is CSARVTSGKGYTDTQYF. CDR3 DNA sequence: TGCAGTGCTAGAGTGACTAGCGGGAAAGGATACACAGATACGCAGTATTTT.